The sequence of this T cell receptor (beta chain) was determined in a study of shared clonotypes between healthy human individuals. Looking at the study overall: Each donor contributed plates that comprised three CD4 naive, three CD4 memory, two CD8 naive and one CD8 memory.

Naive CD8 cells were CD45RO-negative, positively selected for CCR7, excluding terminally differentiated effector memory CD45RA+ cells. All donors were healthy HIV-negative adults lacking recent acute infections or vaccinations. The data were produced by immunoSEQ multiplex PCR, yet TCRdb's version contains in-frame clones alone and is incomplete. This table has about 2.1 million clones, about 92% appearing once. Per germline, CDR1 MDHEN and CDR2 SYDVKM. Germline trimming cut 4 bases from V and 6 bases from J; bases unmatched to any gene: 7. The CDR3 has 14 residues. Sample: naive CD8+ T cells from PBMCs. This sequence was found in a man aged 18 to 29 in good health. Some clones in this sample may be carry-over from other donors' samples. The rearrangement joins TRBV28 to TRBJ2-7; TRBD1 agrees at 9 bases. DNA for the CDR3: TGTGCCAGCAGTTGGGGGACAGGGTCTATCGAGCAGTACTTC. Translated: CASSWGTGSIEQYF.